This TCR beta chain derives from a study of T cells after yellow fever vaccination (dated by TCRdb to between 2018 and 2021). With regard to the full study: Libraries from fractions with low cell numbers were prepared with the SMART-Seq v4 Ultra Low Input RNA kit. Blood was collected at multiple timepoints before and after primary and secondary immunization, and bulk PBMC replicates and cell subsets were isolated. Two healthy male donors made up the cohort, one aged 18 to 30 years and the other aged 30 to 40 years. To track T-cell clones before and after primary and booster YFV17D yellow fever vaccination, bulk TCR alpha and beta repertoires were sequenced longitudinally. Study-wide conclusions, independent of this receptor: The study included only two donors, which limits how far the findings can be generalized. Computational filtering was needed because FACS-sorted repertoires could contain abundant contaminating clonotypes from the bulk population. After the booster, most of the clones that had expanded following primary vaccination were detected again (about 95% of CD4 and roughly 90% of CD8), which suggests that memory was broadly maintained. A small share of clonotypes occurred in both CD4 and CD8 compartments, likely arising from convergent recombination. The secondary T-cell response was found to be weaker but faster than the primary response, with a peak reached on day 5 rather than on day 15.

The treatment or condition tag for this specimen amounts to: live attenuated yellow fever vaccine strain. Two biological replicates of bulk PBMCs were collected at each blood-draw timepoint. PBMCs were isolated from peripheral blood using a standard Ficoll-Paque protocol. TriZol was used to extract RNA from bulk PBMCs, CD4 and CD8 fractions, and dextramer-positive and dextramer-negative fractions. This clonotype has at least ten counts. Its target antigen remains unknown. Base-call qualities are not available, and no considerably larger clone is one nucleotide away. CDR1 MNHEY and CDR2 SVGAGI were looked up in the germline V gene. The CDR3 measures 14 amino acids from cysteine to phenylalanine. Kept here is only the CDR3 DNA, which spans 42 bases and is read in frame from base 1. The germline ends are 11 bases apart after V is trimmed by 2 bases and J by 5 bases. The data were produced on an Illumina NovaSeq 6000. Synthesis of TCR cDNA relied on 5'RACE template switching, a step that introduced a universal primer site along with unique molecular identifiers. Priming for cDNA synthesis came from both the TCR alpha and TCR beta constant segments. Library amplification used two PCR steps, and the second PCR step added sample barcodes and sequencing adapters. Libraries were sequenced on Illumina HiSeq 2500 (2x100 bp) or NovaSeq (2x150 bp). The study's own analysis went as follows. MIGEC handled demultiplexing of reads and collapsing into UMI consensus sequences, while MiXCR performed V(D)J alignment. Vaccine-responding clonotypes were defined with edgeR using replicate PBMC samples, requiring FDR below 0.01 and a log2 fold change above 5 up to day 15. Each bulk clonotype received a CD4 or CD8 identity based on whether the sequenced CD4 or CD8 repertoire contained that clonotype at higher abundance. TCRdb trimmed the raw reads at Q25, called clones with MiXCR and kept productive beta chains. Rows with a matching CDR3 protein are joined into one entry that keeps the most common DNA and genes. Clone size and V and J calls follow TCRdb, not the original study. The sample records about 340,000 distinct CDR3 sequences, 3% to 4.5% of which are singletons. The ten largest account for less than 25% of the sample.

The sequence was collected from a man younger than 35 who received the YFV17D yellow fever vaccine. The rearranged segments are TRBV6-5 and TRBJ2-3; TRBD1 is possibly the D segment (5 matching bases). The sequencing used PBMCs, collected 5 days after the yellow fever booster vaccination. The DNA sequence is given as TGTGCCAGCAGTTACCAGGGCTCTCAAGATACGCAGTATTTT. It is translated as CASSYQGSQDTQYF.